The rows below give T cell receptor beta chains drawn from one sample of a study of blood T cell repertoires in COVID-19. Clones were sequenced by immunoSEQ multiplex PCR, and TCRdb holds only the in-frame ones, with some missing. The data hold about 200,000 clones, with around four fifths observed a single time. The material sequenced was peripheral blood. The receptors here all came from a woman in her forties or fifties with acute or convalescent COVID-19. Both conserved end residues are part of each CDR3. The D gene is left open where the match is weak. The listing skips clone size in some rows; elsewhere it reads once, few, many or a size class.

clone_size	v_call	cdr3_length	d_call	j_call	cdr3_nt	cdr3_aa
-	TRBV5-1	16	-	TRBJ2-3	TGCGCCAGCAGCCGGAGGCCCAACCTAAGCACAGATACGCAGTATTTT	CASSRRPNLSTDTQYF
-	TRBV4-1	18	-	TRBJ2-2	TGCGCCAGCAGCCAAGAAAGCCTAGCGATTCTCCACACCGGGGAGCTGTTTTTT	CASSQESLAILHTGELFF
-	TRBV24-1	15	TRBD1	TRBJ1-3	TGTGCCACCAGTGGGGGACAGGGCACTGGAAACACCATATATTTT	CATSGGQGTGNTIYF
once	TRBV19	15	-	TRBJ2-5	TGTGCCAGTAGTATCATCTTCGGAGGGTTGCGGACCCAGTACTTC	CASSIIFGGLRTQYF
-	TRBV20-1	15	TRBD1	TRBJ2-4	TGCAGTGCTAGTGAGGTCAGGGGGACCAAAAACATTCAGTACTTC	CSASEVRGTKNIQYF
-	TRBV2	13	-	TRBJ1-1	TGTGCCAGCAGTGTAGACCCAGGGAAGGTTGCTTTCTTT	CASSVDPGKVAFF
once	TRBV9	14	-	TRBJ2-3	TGTGCCAGCAGCCTCCAGGGGCCCACAGATACGCAGTATTTT	CASSLQGPTDTQYF
-	TRBV19	15	-	TRBJ1-5	TGTGCCAGTAGTTGGATGGACAGTCCTAATCAGCCCCAGCATTTT	CASSWMDSPNQPQHF
-	TRBV10-3	15	TRBD1	TRBJ2-3	TGTGCCATCAGTGATGAGGGGGCAGGGACAGATACGCAGTATTTT	CAISDEGAGTDTQYF
once	TRBV2	15	TRBD2	TRBJ2-7	TGTGCCAGCAGCTACGGACTAGCGGGAGGAAACGAGCAGTACTTC	CASSYGLAGGNEQYF
-	TRBV10-3	13	-	TRBJ1-1	TGTGCCATCAGTGAGAGGGGGAACACTGAAGCTTTCTTT	CAISERGNTEAFF
-	TRBV6-2/TRBV6-3	16	TRBD2	TRBJ2-1	TGTGCCAGCAGTAGAGAGGGACTAGCGGGACTCAATGAGCAGTTCTTC	CASSREGLAGLNEQFF
-	TRBV3-1/TRBV3-2	14	-	TRBJ2-7	TGTGCCAGCAGCCATGGTCACAGTTCCTACGAGCAGTACTTC	CASSHGHSSYEQYF
-	TRBV3-1/TRBV3-2	14	-	TRBJ2-3	TGTGCCAGCAGCCCGGGAGATTTTGGAGATACGCAGTATTTT	CASSPGDFGDTQYF
-	TRBV10-3	14	TRBD2	TRBJ2-1	TGTGCCATCAGTGAAGGGACTACGGGCAATGAGCAGTTCTTC	CAISEGTTGNEQFF
once	TRBV11-2	13	-	TRBJ2-1	TGTGCCAGCAGCTTACCCGTCTCCTCCTTCCAGTTCTTC	CASSLPVSSFQFF
-	TRBV2	16	TRBD2	TRBJ2-7	TGTGCCAGCAGGGGACTAGACCTCTCCGGGTGGGACGAGCAGTACTTC	CASRGLDLSGWDEQYF
-	TRBV7-2	13	-	TRBJ1-2	TGTGCCAGCAGCGGCAGGGGTTTCGGGGGCTACACCTTC	CASSGRGFGGYTF
-	TRBV4-1	18	-	TRBJ2-4	TGCGCCAGCAGCCAAGATCAAACTAGACCTCTAGCCAAAAACATTCAGTACTTC	CASSQDQTRPLAKNIQYF
-	TRBV5-1	16	TRBD2	TRBJ2-7	TGCGCCAGCAGTTCGATTAGCGGGAGGGCCCCCTACGAGCAGTACTTC	CASSSISGRAPYEQYF
-	TRBV7-2	15	TRBD2	TRBJ2-7	TGTGCCAGCAGCTTATATCTAGCGGGATGGTACGAGCAGTACTTC	CASSLYLAGWYEQYF
-	TRBV24-1	14	TRBD1	TRBJ1-1	TGTGCCACCAGTGATCCGGACAGGGGCAGGGGAGCTTTCTTT	CATSDPDRGRGAFF
-	TRBV12-3/TRBV12-4	12	-	TRBJ1-2	TGTGCCAGCAGTCCTCGGGACTATGGCTACACCTTC	CASSPRDYGYTF
-	TRBV30	14	TRBD1	TRBJ2-5	TGTGCCTGGGCCCGGGACAGTTTGCAAGAGACCCAGTACTTC	CAWARDSLQETQYF
-	TRBV19	13	-	TRBJ1-2	TGTGCCAGTAGCCCAGGGGCTAACTATGGCTACACCTTC	CASSPGANYGYTF
-	TRBV6-6	16	-	TRBJ1-5	TGTGCCAGCAGTCACGGGACTTCCGCGGGCAATCAGCCCCAGCATTTT	CASSHGTSAGNQPQHF
-	TRBV6-5	13	TRBD2	TRBJ2-1	TGTGCCAGCTGGTCTAGCGGGAACAATGAGCAGTTCTTC	CASWSSGNNEQFF
-	TRBV7-3	12	-	TRBJ2-3	TGTGCCAGCAGCCGTACTGGAGATACGCAGTATTTT	CASSRTGDTQYF
-	TRBV20-1	14	TRBD2	TRBJ2-1	TGCAGTGCTAGTGGCGGGAGCTCCTACAATGAGCAGTTCTTC	CSASGGSSYNEQFF